This T cell receptor (beta chain) was recovered during a study of regulatory T cells in long-lasting Graves disease (dated by TCRdb to the early 2020s). In terms of the full investigation: In the newly diagnosed Graves' disease group, patients had been taking antithyroid drugs for less than 3 months. Persistent Graves' disease patients were compared with newly diagnosed Graves' disease patients by peripheral blood TCR sequencing and RNA sequencing. The study was registered as a clinical trial and conducted in China. TCR sequencing covered 13 persistent and roughly 20 newly diagnosed Graves' disease patients, some 33 samples in total. The investigation overall reported the following: As a limitation, the authors acknowledged that the small sample size may reduce accuracy. Compared with newly diagnosed patients, persistent Graves' disease patients had lower TCR Shannon entropy and fewer highly expanded clones, which suggests clonal expansion. Patients with persistent disease shared more public clonotypes (about 2,900) than newly diagnosed patients did (approximately 970). Sequencing and analysis were limited to the TCR beta chain. TRBV28, TRBJ1-2 and TRBJ2-5 were preferentially used in persistent disease, while TRBV20-1 and TRBJ2-1 were favored in newly diagnosed disease. Because the primary lesion, thyroid tissue, could not be accessed, the study looked at peripheral blood alone.

V lost 4 bases and J lost 1 base; the stretch between them is 13 bases long. CDR1 and CDR2 were assigned from the germline V gene as KGHSH and LQKENI. Spanning cysteine to phenylalanine, the CDR3 consists of 15 amino acids. Of the read, only the CDR3 DNA is kept; its 45 bases are in frame from base 1. The library was generated by multiplex PCR. The data were produced on an Illumina HiSeq 4000. TCR beta libraries were built with iRepertoire HTBI primers and Arm-PCR amplification of CDR3 regions. Before sequencing, the PCR products underwent gel purification. The authors' pipeline ran thus. A total of fewer than 65 TRBV and some 15 TRBJ segments were identified across samples and were used for gene usage analysis of CDR3 amino acid clonotypes. COPE and FqMerger were used to merge filtered high-quality paired reads into contigs. BLAST was used to align contigs to the IMGT TRBV, TRBD and TRBJ reference genes, and CDR3 was defined following IMGT. Any clonotype with a frequency above 0.1% was counted as a highly expanded clone. Shannon entropy was used to measure repertoire diversity, and the Gini coefficient was used to measure V-J evenness. Clonotypes shared by more than one individual were considered public. TCRdb cleaned the public reads at Q25 with fastp, built clones with MiXCR and kept in-frame beta chains. Rows with one shared CDR3 protein collapse into an entry with the most common genes and DNA. The V and J calls were determined by TCRdb, not by the authors. This sample is represented by over 500,000 distinct CDR3 sequences; 15% to 20% of them were singletons. The ten largest clones add up to roughly 18% of the sample.

This clonotype was recorded many times. Its cognate antigen has yet to be identified. Qualities for individual bases were not recorded, and no much larger clone is one base off. The time point label corresponds to: newly diagnosed GD, antithyroid drugs for less than 3 months. For both TCR sequencing and RNA sequencing, RNA was extracted from PBMCs in TRIzol. Graves' disease was diagnosed according to American Thyroid Association guidelines. The patients came from an endocrinology department in Xi'an, China. Each patient gave approximately 9 milliliters of peripheral blood, collected in an EDTA anticoagulant tube. Ficoll Paque Plus density gradient separation was used to isolate PBMCs, and no further T cell sorting was performed. An Agilent 2100 Bioanalyzer and agarose gel were used to assess RNA quality, and a NanoDrop 2000 was used to measure RNA concentration. These data also formed part of another study, on T cells in Graves' hyperthyroidism and ophthalmopathy. The second study's paper adds: Stable Graves' hyperthyroidism was defined as no progression to ophthalmopathy during 18 months of follow-up. Hyperthyroidism patients were newly diagnosed, with disease duration under 2 months, and aged 18 to 65 years. Exclusion was applied to patients with uncontrolled infections, other autoimmune diseases, pregnancy or lactation. Clinical symptoms, serum thyroxine and TRAb, thyroid ultrasound, and orbital computed tomography formed the basis for the diagnoses. A first-round RT-PCR of the TCR CDR3 used the HTBI primer set with the Qiagen OneStep RT-PCR kit. Blood samples also contained most of the expanded thyroid clonotypes (frequency above 0.001), which suggests that blood repertoires may reflect thyroid immune responses. In cross-validation, a model built on a 13 V-J signature told ophthalmopathy apart from stable hyperthyroidism with over 85% sensitivity and around 84% specificity, and in testing the same model reached 80%/75%. In validation, progression to ophthalmopathy was predicted by the model with 70.59% sensitivity and 72% to 85% specificity, a median of around 6.5 months before onset. TCR V-J signatures able to tell the groups apart were searched for in a discovery cohort of approximately 95 patients, of whom 40 to 45 had Graves' ophthalmopathy and about 60 had stable Graves' hyperthyroidism. Prospective prediction of ophthalmopathy was tested in an independent validation cohort consisting of under 20 hyperthyroidism patients and some 15 patients who later progressed to ophthalmopathy. The roughly 90 discovery patients were divided at random into training and test sets in a 7:3 ratio. In over five Graves' hyperthyroidism patients, the study also compared T-cell repertoires from thyroid tissue with T-cell repertoires from blood. Once sampling was done, hyperthyroidism patients were given methimazole at a starting dose of 30 mg daily, whereas ophthalmopathy patients were given high-dose intravenous methylprednisolone. A second multiplex PCR round built the libraries, followed by size selection and purification. The libraries were sequenced on an Illumina HiSeq2000 using paired-end 100 bp reads. Raw data were processed with SOAPnuke, discarding reads with adapters, uncalled bases, mean Phred below 15, or no exact constant-primer or identifier match. High-quality paired reads were merged using COPE v1.2.5, and each unique nucleotide sequence was defined as a clonotype. Clonotypes were aligned to IMGT TRBV, TRBD and TRBJ reference segments using MiTCR v1.1. The analysis was restricted to V-J combinations with a frequency above 0.0001, which together covered just over 98% of the repertoires. A TCS score was defined as the ratio of F50 (clonal expansion) to E x V (chaos), with BLOSUM62-based TCRdist applied between CDR3 peptides within each V-J. Welch's t-statistics and random forest reduced roughly 530 V-J features to about 13, which were used in a naive Bayes classifier (R e1071). No statistical method was used to fix the sample size in advance, and group allocation was not hidden from the investigators. The paper reports TCR Vbeta CDR3 sequencing of about 140 peripheral blood samples: 43 ophthalmopathy, 70 to 85 hyperthyroidism and around 17 progressor patients.

The sample in question was peripheral blood mononuclear cells (PBMCs), obtained at new diagnosis, from a patient treated with antithyroid drugs. The receptor was isolated from a woman under 40 with Graves disease. Donor details come from another sample of the same person, matched by shared clones. The chain is encoded by TRBV18 joined to TRBJ1-1; the D gene lacks a confident call. CDR3 protein: CASSRVLSENTEAFF. DNA sequence: TGTGCCAGCTCACGGGTTCTGTCTGAGAACACTGAAGCTTTCTTT.